The 21 T cell receptor beta chains below all came from one sample that was sequenced in a study of response to subunit inactivated influenza vaccine. TCRdb called the RT-PCR reads again in MiXCR, with one record for every CDR3 protein. There are about 190,000 distinct CDR3 sequences in the sample; around an eighth occur only once, and roughly 25% lies in the top ten. Source: CD8+ T cells sorted from PBMCs, taken 5 days after vaccination. These receptor sequences come from a man aged 50-59 years who received an inactivated influenza vaccine.

This chain links TRBV3-1 with TRBJ1-6; 9 nucleotides align to TRBD1. The trim removed 2 bases at V and 6 bases at J, leaving 2 bases unmatched. This CDR3 is built from 15 residues. Germline V lookup: CDR1 LGHDT, CDR2 YNNKEL (reference sequence). CDR3 amino acids: CASSQTGGGNSPLHF. CDR3 nucleotide sequence: TGTGCCAGCAGCCAAACAGGGGGCGGTAATTCACCCCTCCACTTT.

This clonotype was counted ten times or more. The rearrangement uses TRBV7-2 and TRBJ2-7; D is unresolved. V was pared by 1 base and J by 6 bases, with 13 bases between. The CDR3 has 14 residues. Germline CDR1 reads SGHTA; CDR2 reads FQGNSA. The CDR3 loop reads CASSLGSGAVEQYF. Here the CDR3 DNA reads TGTGCCAGCAGCTTAGGTTCTGGAGCCGTCGAGCAGTACTTC.

This clonotype showed up many times. The CDR3 here is CASSTTTSDSYEQYF. Written as DNA, the CDR3 is TGCGCCAGCAGTACCACGACTAGCGACTCCTACGAGCAGTACTTC. The chain combines TRBV10-2 with TRBJ2-7; 8 positions agree with TRBD2. The ends lost 5 bases at V and 0 bases at J; junction bases unmatched: 6. This CDR3 comprises 15 residues. Germline V gene sequence: CDR1 WSHSY, CDR2 SAAADI.

The V gene is TRBV3-1, the J gene TRBJ2-1; 7 positions agree with TRBD1. V shed 4 bases, J shed 3 bases, and the junction held 6 bases outside the gene matches. The CDR3 totals 15 residues. CDR1 LGHDT and CDR2 YNNKEL come from the germline V gene (reference sequence). CDR3 in amino acids: CASSRTGVGYNEQFF. The CDR3 DNA sequence: TGTGCCAGCAGCCGCACAGGGGTGGGCTACAATGAGCAGTTCTTC.

This clonotype was counted only a few times. The chain is built from TRBV10-2 and TRBJ2-7, with D possibly TRBD1 on 6 matching bases. Trimming took off 1 base at V and 6 bases at J, with 16 bases between the two ends. This CDR3 has 15 amino acids. Per the germline V gene, CDR1 is WSHSY and CDR2 is SAAADI. The CDR3 here is CASSEFGQTKLEQYF. CDR3 sequence (DNA): TGCGCCAGCAGTGAGTTCGGACAGACGAAGCTCGAGCAGTACTTC.

The chain links TRBV4-3 to TRBJ2-3, with D unclear. This CDR3 comprises 14 residues. CDR1 and CDR2 (germline): LGHNA, YSLEER. Trimming removed 1 base from V and 2 bases from J, with 7 bases in between. The DNA of the CDR3 is TGCGCCAGCAGCCAAGGGAGTCTCACAGATACGCAGTATTTT. Protein: CASSQGSLTDTQYF.

This clonotype has more than one count but fewer than ten. V gene TRBV4-3 combines with J gene TRBJ2-2; 9 nucleotides align to TRBD2. CDR1 is LGHNA, CDR2 YSLEER, per germline. V lost 2 bases, J lost 4 bases, and 5 bases stayed unmatched. This CDR3 has 16 amino acids. The CDR3 coding sequence is TGCGCCAGCAGCCAAAGTTCAGCGGGAGGCACCGGGGAGCTGTTTTTT. As protein: CASSQSSAGGTGELFF.

This clonotype was recorded many times. J is TRBJ2-3 and V is TRBV20-1, with D perhaps TRBD2 (6 bases). Germline-derived CDR1 and CDR2 are DFQATT and SNEGSKA (reference sequence). Trimming shortened V by 0 bases and J by 6 bases, and 22 bases separated the two germline ends. CDR3 length: 17 residues. The DNA for the CDR3 is TGCAGTGCTAGAGATCTGGGAACGGGAGATGAATTGGATACGCAGTATTTT. Translation gives CSARDLGTGDELDTQYF.

This clonotype has just a few counts. This CDR3 reads CATRSTGFRNIQYF. CDR3 coding DNA: TGTGCCACCAGGTCGACAGGGTTTAGAAACATTCAGTACTTC. The chain links TRBV15 to TRBJ2-4, with 7 positions matching TRBD1. Trimming at V came to 6 bases and at J to 6 bases, leaving 8 bases not matched to a gene. Germline V gene data show CDR1 as LNHNV and CDR2 as YYDKDF (reference sequence). The CDR3 totals 14 residues.

The table lists this clonotype with a few counts. This sequence joins TRBV10-2 and TRBJ2-7, with D maybe TRBD1 (6 bases). With 6 bases removed from V and 2 bases from J, the gap between germline ends came to 14 bases. CDR3 length equals 14 residues. The germline V gene has CDR1 WSHSY and CDR2 SAAADI. The CDR3 reads CASSGTSGPYEQYF. CDR3 bases: TGCGCCAGCAGCGGGACATCGGGCCCCTACGAGCAGTACTTC.

This clonotype was seen at least ten times. CDR3 protein: CSARAWAYGEDLGELFF. CDR3 in DNA: TGCAGTGCTAGAGCCTGGGCCTACGGGGAGGACCTGGGGGAGCTGTTTTTT. The chain joins TRBV20-1 to TRBJ2-2; a weak D match, TRBD2 (6 bases). Germline V lookup: CDR1 DFQATT, CDR2 SNEGSKA (reference sequence). This CDR3 contains 17 residues. The V end lost 1 base, the J end lost 8 bases, and 23 bases lay between the germline ends.

This clonotype appeared a single time. V is TRBV2 and J is TRBJ2-7, with 10 bases identical to TRBD1. Germline V gene sequence: CDR1 SNHLY, CDR2 FYNNEI. The CDR3 length is 13 residues. Trimming at V came to 6 bases and at J to 4 bases, leaving 3 bases not matched to a gene. CDR3 loop: CASRDRGLYEQYF. CDR3 coding DNA: TGTGCCAGCAGAGACAGGGGGCTTTACGAGCAGTACTTC. The complete variable domain, with remaining parts taken from reference TRBV2 and TRBJ2-7, reads EPEVTQTPSHQVTQMGQEVILRCVPISNHLYFYWYRQILGQKVEFLVSFYNNEISEKSEIFDDQFSVERPDGSNFTLKIRSTKLEDSAMYFCASRDRGLYEQYFGPGTRLTVT.

This clonotype has only a few counts. The gene calls are TRBV4-3 and TRBJ2-3; 10 bases map to TRBD1. V was clipped by 0 bases and J by 3 bases; unmatched bases: 6. The germline gives CDR1 LGHNA, CDR2 YSLEER. The CDR3 covers 17 residues. The CDR3 protein is CASSQDWTGGATDTQYF. Here the CDR3 DNA reads TGCGCCAGCAGCCAAGACTGGACAGGGGGAGCAACAGATACGCAGTATTTT.

This clonotype appeared a few times. The chain couples TRBV24-1 to TRBJ1-1, with a possible D match to TRBD1 (6 bases). V was shortened by 3 bases and J by 3 bases, with 13 bases between the two germline ends. The CDR3 covers 15 residues. The germline V gene has CDR1 KGHDR and CDR2 SFDVKD. CDR3 amino acids: CATSDAGAGDTEAFF. Written as DNA, the CDR3 is TGTGCCACCAGTGATGCCGGGGCAGGGGACACTGAAGCTTTCTTT.

This clonotype has at least ten counts. The V and J genes are TRBV29-1 and TRBJ2-1; TRBD2 agrees at 7 bases. Trimming cost V 8 bases and J 6 bases; bases outside gene matches: 10. The CDR3 has 13 residues. CDR1 SQVTM and CDR2 ANQGSEA come from the germline V gene. Written as DNA, the CDR3 is TGCAGCACTCAGGCGGGAGTATCCAATGAGCAGTTCTTC. The encoded protein is CSTQAGVSNEQFF.

The chain is built from TRBV28 and TRBJ2-1, with 8 bases identical to TRBD1. The CDR3 is 14 residues long. The V and J ends lost 5 bases and 6 bases, in that order; junction bases with no gene match: 6. Germline V gene sequence: CDR1 MDHEN, CDR2 SYDVKM. The CDR3 sequence: CASSPRRGLNEQFF. CDR3 nucleotides: TGTGCCAGCAGTCCCCGCAGGGGGCTCAATGAGCAGTTCTTC.

In the case of this clonotype: Relative to the germline gene, one junction end is altered; a read error may explain this. V usage is TRBV20-1 and J usage is TRBJ2-3, with 12 bases aligning to TRBD2. Germline CDR1 is DFQATT and CDR2 is SNEGSKA (reference sequence). The CDR3 is 16 amino acids. CDR3 DNA: TGCTGTGCTAGGACCCTAGCGGGGGGGCGGGGAGATACGCAGTATTTT. Translated, it gives CCARTLAGGRGDTQYF.

This chain uses TRBV20-1 with TRBJ2-3; TRBD2 agrees at 7 bases. CDR1 DFQATT and CDR2 SNEGSKA come from the germline V gene (reference sequence). This CDR3 region has 17 residues. J gave up 4 bases and V 0 bases, and 13 bases lay outside the gene matches. The CDR3 region is CSARESRLADYPDTQYF. CDR3 nucleotide sequence: TGCAGTGCTAGAGAAAGCAGACTAGCTGATTATCCAGATACGCAGTATTTT.

V gene TRBV12-3 or TRBV12-4 combines with J gene TRBJ2-1; 9 bases match TRBD2. CDR3 length equals 16 residues. The ends lost 1 base at V and 2 bases at J; junction bases unmatched: 3. The chain's CDR3 is CASSLVAGGAYNEQFF. The DNA of the CDR3 is TGTGCCAGCAGTTTAGTCGCGGGGGGGGCCTACAATGAGCAGTTCTTC.

This clonotype was counted at least ten times. J is TRBJ1-5 and V is TRBV12-3 or TRBV12-4, with no clear D. The ends were cut back, 5 bases at V and 5 bases at J, with 16 bases in the middle. The CDR3 contains 15 residues. The CDR3: CASSSWAGGYQPQHF. The CDR3 DNA reads TGTGCCAGCAGTAGCTGGGCAGGAGGGTATCAGCCCCAGCATTTT.

J is TRBJ1-1 and V is TRBV7-6; possible D gene TRBD1, 5 bases. The germline gives CDR1 SGHVS, CDR2 FNYEAQ. CDR3 size: 14 residues. V gave up 5 bases and J gave up 4 bases, with 14 bases separating them. The CDR3 nucleotides are TGTGCCAGCAGCCCTACCGTGGGGACCACTGAAGCTTTCTTT. Protein: CASSPTVGTTEAFF.